A single TCR beta chain is shown here with its context. Its antigen is still unknown. Via 5' RACE with UMI labels, TRB cDNA libraries were prepared. TCRdb re-analyzed the 5' RACE reads; it lists each CDR3 protein once, without DNA. This sample's table reports some 130,000 distinct CDR3 sequences. The source of the sample is a study of CXCR3-negative and CXCR3-positive naive CD8 T cells. Germline assignment: CDR1 MNHEY and CDR2 SVGAGI. The CDR3 runs to 18 residues. General observations from the study: CXCR3-positive naive cells had more hydrophobic TRB CDR3s than CXCR3-negative naive cells. Naive CXCR3-positive and CXCR3-negative cells shared similar TRBV-TRBJ usage, unlike memory cells.

The sample was naive CXCR3+ CD8+ T cells from blood. Described subset: CD45RO-CCR7+CD27+CD95- naive CD8+ T cells expressing CXCR3 (TNR3+). The V gene is TRBV6-5, the J gene TRBJ2-2; TCRdb lists TRBD1, though no DNA is available to test this call. The TCR comes from a human donor in good health. Some clones in this sample may be carry-over from other donors' samples. The CDR3 protein is CASTRNRGPPTNTGELFF.